The 28 T cell receptor beta chains reported below all come from one sample, sequenced in a study of patients and donors after allogeneic stem cell transplantation. TCRdb called the RT-PCR reads again in MiXCR, with one record for every CDR3 protein. Of hundreds of thousands of distinct CDR3 sequences in the sample, around an eighth were seen once. Input material: blood, either unsorted or a sorted T cell fraction (not recorded which). The source is a human donor who was either an allogeneic HSCT recipient or a stem cell or donor lymphocyte infusion donor (not recorded which). It is not recorded whose cells these are; they may come from a transplant donor.

This clonotype was recorded at least ten times. The chain joins TRBV12-3 or TRBV12-4 to TRBJ1-1; D perhaps matches TRBD1 (5 bases). The V and J ends lost 3 bases and 5 bases respectively, with 10 bases between them. The CDR3 contains 13 residues. The CDR3 sequence: CASSFREGTEAFF. DNA for the CDR3: TGTGCCAGCAGTTTCAGGGAGGGGACTGAAGCTTTCTTT.

This sequence joins TRBV29-1 and TRBJ1-2; a possible D gene is TRBD1 (6 bases). Germline assignment: CDR1 SQVTM and CDR2 ANQGSEA. The CDR3 runs 12 residues. V lost 4 bases and J 3 bases, leaving 9 bases between the germline ends. This CDR3 reads CSVVRGDYGYTF. In DNA form, the CDR3 reads TGCAGCGTTGTAAGGGGGGACTATGGCTACACCTTC.

A note on this clonotype: A much larger clone is a single base away; this may be a read error. V usage is TRBV14 and J usage is TRBJ1-1; no clear D gene. Germline CDR1 is SGHDN and CDR2 is FVKESK. The CDR3 runs 13 residues. Trimming removed 1 base from V and 1 base from J, with 4 bases in between. The CDR3 loop is CASSQAENTEAFF. For the CDR3, the DNA is TGTGCCAGCAGCCAAGCAGAGAACACTGAAGCTTTCTTT.

There are many counts of this clonotype. The chain is built from TRBV7-2 and TRBJ1-1; D unclear. This CDR3 comprises 12 residues. Trimming took 3 bases from V and 11 from J, leaving 13 bases between them. Looked up from germline, CDR1 is SGHTA and CDR2 is FQGNSA. The CDR3 loop is CASSFVTADAFF. The CDR3 bases are TGTGCCAGCAGCTTTGTGACCGCGGACGCTTTCTTT.

This clonotype was observed a few times. The chain uses TRBV12-3 or TRBV12-4 and TRBJ2-1; 7 bases line up with TRBD2. This CDR3 spans 16 amino acids. J was trimmed by 10 bases and V by 7 bases; bases with no gene match: 19. The chain's CDR3 is CASTLRAGAGSQEQFF. CDR3 DNA sequence: TGTGCCAGCACCCTGAGGGCGGGAGCAGGTTCTCAGGAGCAGTTCTTC.

This clonotype was counted only a few times. The genes are TRBV5-1 and TRBJ2-7; 12 bases align to TRBD2. This CDR3 comprises 17 residues. Germline-derived CDR1 and CDR2 are SGHRS and YFSETQ. The ends lost 4 bases at V and 2 bases at J; junction bases unmatched: 10. CDR3: CASSPPGPSGRAYEQYF. The CDR3 DNA follows: TGCGCCAGCAGCCCACCCGGGCCTAGCGGGAGGGCCTACGAGCAGTACTTC.

This clonotype showed up just a few times. The chain joins TRBV2 to TRBJ1-2, with a tentative D call TRBD1 (5 bases). There are 14 residues in the CDR3. CDR1 is SNHLY and CDR2 is FYNNEI in the germline V gene. V shed 6 bases and J shed 4 bases, with 15 bases lying between them. This CDR3 is CASRERAGPYGYTF. CDR3 DNA: TGTGCCAGCAGGGAAAGGGCAGGGCCCTATGGCTACACCTTC.

V and J are TRBV4-2 and TRBJ2-1, with TRBD2 matching over 9 bases. The germline V gene has CDR1 LGHNA and CDR2 YNFKEQ. CDR3 length equals 16 residues. The trim removed 0 bases at V and 7 bases at J, leaving 7 bases unmatched. The CDR3 nucleotides are TGTGCCAGCAGCCAAGAGCCGGCGGGGGGGAGGAATGAGCAGTTCTTC. Its translation: CASSQEPAGGRNEQFF.

The gene calls are TRBV12-3 or TRBV12-4 and TRBJ2-2; D perhaps matches TRBD1 (8 bases). Trimming cost V 6 bases and J 4 bases, with 15 bases left between them. The CDR3 totals 15 residues. CDR3 nucleotides: TGTGCCAGCAGGGGGGGGACAGGCTTCACCGGGGAGCTGTTTTTT. It codes for CASRGGTGFTGELFF.

This clonotype was recorded many times. The rearrangement links TRBV3-1 to TRBJ2-3, with 10 bases matching TRBD2. CDR3 length equals 15 residues. Looked up from germline, CDR1 is LGHDT and CDR2 is YNNKEL (reference sequence). The V gene end was trimmed by 1 base and the J gene end by 4 bases; junction bases not matched to a gene: 2. The CDR3 loop reads CASSQVAGGADTQYF. In DNA, the CDR3 is TGTGCCAGCAGCCAAGTAGCGGGGGGAGCAGATACGCAGTATTTT.

The table lists this clonotype with a few counts. The chain uses TRBV14 and TRBJ2-1; TRBD2 might be the D (5 bases). Trimming cost V 1 base and J 10 bases, with 8 bases left between them. Germline CDR1 SGHDN, CDR2 FVKESK. This CDR3 contains 12 residues. As DNA, the CDR3 is TGTGCCAGCAGCCAAGGGGGAGAAGAGCAGTTCTTC. Protein sequence: CASSQGGEEQFF.

This chain joins TRBV6-1 and TRBJ1-3; 10 bases are shared with TRBD1. Germline trimming cut 6 bases from V and 10 bases from J; bases unmatched to any gene: 9. The V gene's germline CDR1 is MNHNS and CDR2 SASEGT. CDR3 length: 14 amino acids. CDR3 in amino acids: CASRTGGRYFTIYF. As DNA, the CDR3 is TGTGCCAGCAGGACAGGGGGCCGATATTTTACCATATATTTT.

The CDR3 sequence: CASSFAHGGSYNEQFF. The CDR3 region has the DNA TGTGCCAGCAGTTTCGCCCACGGTGGATCCTACAATGAGCAGTTCTTC. The chain is built from TRBV12-3 or TRBV12-4 and TRBJ2-1, with no clear D. The CDR3 contains 16 residues. V was trimmed by 3 bases and J by 1 base, leaving 13 bases between them.

This clonotype has a count of ten or more. V gene TRBV20-1 combines with J gene TRBJ2-5, with 9 bases fitting TRBD2. Germline CDR1 and CDR2: DFQATT and SNEGSKA (reference sequence). CDR3 length: 12 residues. V shed 3 bases, J shed 4 bases, and the junction held 0 bases outside the gene matches. In DNA, the CDR3 is TGCAGTGCTAGGACTAGCGGAGAGACCCAGTACTTC. This sequence encodes CSARTSGETQYF.

This clonotype turned up a few times. J is TRBJ2-7 and V is TRBV18; TRBD2 aligns across 8 bases. The CDR3 length is 13 residues. Germline V gene sequence: CDR1 KGHSH, CDR2 LQKENI. V shed 6 bases, J shed 5 bases, and the junction held 6 bases outside the gene matches. CDR3 loop: CASSLRGADEQYF. The CDR3 nucleotides are TGTGCCAGCTCCCTGCGGGGGGCTGACGAGCAGTACTTC.

This clonotype was found a few times. The chain joins TRBV5-1 to TRBJ2-3; the match to TRBD2 covers 9 bases. The CDR3 spans 16 residues. Germline V gives CDR1 SGHRS, CDR2 YFSETQ. Germline trimming cut 4 bases from V and 0 bases from J; bases unmatched to any gene: 6. The CDR3 coding sequence is TGCGCCAGCAGCCGCGGACTAGCGAGGAGCACAGATACGCAGTATTTT. Its protein is CASSRGLARSTDTQYF. Full variable domain (outside the CDR3, taken from reference TRBV5-1 and TRBJ2-3): KAGVTQTPRYLIKTRGQQVTLSCSPISGHRSVSWYQQTPGQGLQFLFEYFSETQRNKGNFPGRFSGRQFSNSRSEMNVSTLELGDSALYLCASSRGLARSTDTQYFGPGTRLTVL.

In this sample, this clonotype turned up a few times. This chain uses TRBV30 with TRBJ1-2; D remains ambiguous. Germline V gene lookup returns CDR1 GTSNPN and CDR2 SVGIG (reference sequence). This CDR3 spans 12 amino acids. V lost 4 bases and J 10 bases, leaving 16 bases between the germline ends. CDR3 coding DNA: TGTGCCTGGATAGTAAGCGGGAGAGCCTACACCTTC. It specifies CAWIVSGRAYTF.

This clonotype was detected many times. CDR3 sequence: CSVRVNVYNEQFF. In DNA, the CDR3 is TGCAGCGTTCGAGTCAACGTCTACAATGAGCAGTTCTTC. This rearrangement joins TRBV29-1 to TRBJ2-1; unclear D gene. CDR1 is SQVTM, CDR2 ANQGSEA, per germline. V was pared by 5 bases and J by 3 bases, with 11 bases between. The CDR3 totals 13 residues.

A few counts support this clonotype. The chain links TRBV7-2 to TRBJ1-5; D gene unclear. Germline assignment: CDR1 SGHTA and CDR2 FQGNSA. Trimming left V 6 bases short and J 4 bases short, with 10 bases between. The CDR3 contains 13 residues. In DNA, the CDR3 is TGTGCCAGCAGGTGGCCTACTAATCAGCCCCAGCATTTT. Protein sequence: CASRWPTNQPQHF.

This clonotype was counted a few times. The chain employs TRBV20-1 and TRBJ1-5, with D unresolved. Between the trimmed V and J ends, which lost 0 bases and 5 bases, there was a span of 5 bases. Germline V gives CDR1 DFQATT, CDR2 SNEGSKA (reference sequence). This CDR3 has 12 residues. The CDR3 is CSAREGDQPQHF. The CDR3 nucleotides read TGCAGTGCTAGAGAGGGAGATCAGCCCCAGCATTTT.

This chain links TRBV5-1 with TRBJ1-3, with D possibly being TRBD1 (6 bases). This CDR3 contains 16 residues. Per the germline V gene, CDR1 is SGHRS and CDR2 is YFSETQ. Between the trimmed V and J ends, which lost 4 bases and 0 bases, there was a span of 14 bases. Written as DNA, the CDR3 is TGCGCCAGCAGCCTCGCCGGACAGACCTCTGGAAACACCATATATTTT. Its translation: CASSLAGQTSGNTIYF.

V is TRBV6-2 or TRBV6-3 and J is TRBJ1-2; the match to TRBD1 covers 9 bases. Trimming removed 7 bases from V and 4 bases from J; junction bases left unmatched: 7. Germline V gene lookup returns CDR1 MNHEY and CDR2 SVGEGT. CDR3 length: 14 residues. This CDR3 reads CASTWTGEGYGYTF. As DNA, the CDR3 is TGTGCCAGCACTTGGACAGGGGAAGGCTATGGCTACACCTTC.

V gene TRBV3-1 combines with J gene TRBJ2-5, with TRBD2 matching 10 bases. With V trimmed by 5 bases and J by 5 bases, 8 bases remained unmatched. In germline, CDR1 is LGHDT, CDR2 YNNKEL (reference sequence). This CDR3 comprises 15 residues. Written as DNA, the CDR3 is TGTGCCAGCAGCATCTTAGCGGGAGGTTCGGAGACCCAGTACTTC. As protein: CASSILAGGSETQYF.

In this sample, this clonotype turned up many times. The V call is TRBV12-3 or TRBV12-4, the J call TRBJ2-1; 8 bases map to TRBD1. After removal of 7 bases from V and 7 bases from J, the junction contained 12 bases not matched to a gene. The CDR3 totals 15 residues. In nucleotides, the CDR3 is TGTGCCAGCAATTTGGGCATCCAGGGGGCAAATGAGCAGTTCTTC. Residues: CASNLGIQGANEQFF.

The chain links TRBV20-1 to TRBJ2-5; 9 bases agree with TRBD1. The CDR3 loop spans 14 amino acids. Germline V gives CDR1 DFQATT, CDR2 SNEGSKA (reference sequence). V was pared by 3 bases and J by 4 bases, with 6 bases of the junction left unmatched. As DNA, the CDR3 is TGCAGTGCTAGGATACAGGGGGCGCGAGAGACCCAGTACTTC. Translation gives CSARIQGARETQYF.

This clonotype was observed a few times. V usage is TRBV27 and J usage is TRBJ2-1; 8 bases agree with TRBD1. Losses at the gene ends were 7 bases for V and 10 bases for J; bases not matched to a gene: 15. The germline V gene encodes CDR1 MNHEY and CDR2 SMNVEV (reference sequence). This CDR3 region has 15 residues. CDR3 nucleotides: TGTGCCAGCAAACTCTCTCCGTCCGACAGGGGAGAGCAGTTCTTC. Its translation: CASKLSPSDRGEQFF.

In this sample, this clonotype turned up a few times. The chain carries TRBV3-1 and TRBJ2-5; maybe TRBD1 (8 bases). Germline CDR1 is LGHDT and CDR2 is YNNKEL (reference sequence). Trimming took 4 bases from V and 5 from J, leaving 20 bases between them. This CDR3 region has 16 residues. CDR3 sequence (DNA): TGTGCCAGCAGCCGCTCCGCCGGACAGGGAGGGGAGACCCAGTACTTC. This codes for CASSRSAGQGGETQYF.

Worth noting for this clonotype: With a much larger clone just one base away, this may be a read error. The gene calls are TRBV2 and TRBJ1-1; TRBD1 might be the D (5 bases). V was shortened by 5 bases and J by 3 bases, with 7 bases between the two germline ends. Germline lookup yields CDR1 SNHLY and CDR2 FYNNEI. This CDR3 spans 12 amino acids. The CDR3 coding sequence is TGTGCCAGCAGTAGAGGGGACACTGAAGCTTTCTTT. Its translation is CASSRGDTEAFF. Full variable domain (rest looked up from reference TRBV2 and TRBJ1-1): EPEVTQTPSHQVTQMGQEVILRCVPISNHLYFYWYRQILGQKVEFLVSFYNNEISEKSEIFDDQFSVERPDGSNFTLKIRSTKLEDSAMYFCASSRGDTEAFFGQGTRLTVV.